The 3 T cell receptor beta chains below all came from one sample that was sequenced in a study of identical twins. TCRdb used MiXCR to reprocess the 5' RACE reads, holding one entry per CDR3 protein. The profile shows roughly 240,000 distinct CDR3 sequences, around 7.6% of them singletons. This sample was also put to use in a study of yellow fever vaccine responses in identical twins.

The sequencing input was CD8+ T cells sorted from blood. The receptors here all came from a woman between 18 and 30 years old in good health.

V is TRBV3-1 and J is TRBJ2-7; 9 bases fit TRBD2. Losses at the gene ends were 3 bases for V and 0 bases for J; bases not matched to a gene: 3. The germline gives CDR1 LGHDT, CDR2 YNNKEL (reference sequence). The CDR3 covers 15 residues. The CDR3 loop reads CASSHPTSGSYEQYF. In DNA, the CDR3 is TGTGCCAGCAGCCATCCGACTAGCGGCTCCTACGAGCAGTACTTC.

Many counts were recorded for this clonotype. The chain has TRBV12-3 or TRBV12-4 and TRBJ2-1, with 9 bases fitting TRBD2. This CDR3 has 13 residues. V trimming: 2 bases; J trimming: 9 bases; junction bases outside the gene matches: 2. DNA for the CDR3: TGTGCCAGCAGTTTACTAGCGGGGACTGAGCAGTTCTTC. This encodes CASSLLAGTEQFF.

This clonotype turned up a few times. V is TRBV3-1 and J is TRBJ1-4, with no clear D. This CDR3 is built from 17 residues. Deletions cut 0 bases from V and 8 bases from J, with 19 bases between. CDR1 is LGHDT and CDR2 is YNNKEL in the germline V gene (reference sequence). CDR3 loop: CASSQDRGRVATEKLFF. In DNA, the CDR3 is TGTGCCAGCAGCCAAGATCGTGGTAGGGTCGCAACCGAAAAACTGTTTTTT.